What follows is one T cell receptor beta chain and its context. Its antigen remains unidentified. One base away there is no much larger clone; base qualities are not given. At one collaborating source in Seattle, patients were enrolled during active infection and were followed longitudinally through the course of disease. Each collaborating institution followed its own protocols to collect whole blood in K2EDTA tubes. For TCRbeta analysis, collaborators shipped samples as frozen whole blood, isolated PBMCs, or DNA extracted from either of those sample types. TCRbeta CDR3 regions were amplified from genomic DNA using the immunoSEQ Assay, a bias-controlled multiplex PCR. The paper's data handling went like this. The number of nucleated cells in each sample was estimated by amplification of reference gene primers within the assay. To quantify the absolute abundance of each unique TCRbeta CDR3 rearrangement, sequence reads were collapsed and filtered. For each sample, productive Simpson clonality was calculated as the square root of Simpson's diversity index over productive rearrangements. The source is immuneACCESS, and TCRdb retained only in-frame sequences with V and J called. Part of the clones is not carried over; for the studies checked, unresolved V genes explain less than half of this, and the remainder is unexplained. The DNA gave D and trimming, while V, J and clone size come from that table. This sample gives approximately 150,000 clones in total; 70% to 90% of them show up just once. The leading ten clones occupy 2.5% to 3% of the sample.

This sample was taken from a study of blood T cell repertoires in COVID-19 (dated by TCRdb to between 2020 and 2021). Concerning the study at large: Samples from collaborators originated in the United States, Italy and Spain and spanned both the acute and convalescent phases of COVID-19. HLA class I and class II types, where available, came from metadata supplied by the sample provider rather than from assay-based typing. The material from the prospective study consisted of cDNA or gDNA derived from T cells, B-cell-depleted T cells, or PBMCs. Sample metadata almost always included a de-identified subject ID, COVID-19 status, age in years and sex. The repertoires were made available in a free public database intended to serve as a resource for research on the immune response to SARS-CoV-2. Subjects who had been exposed to COVID-19, were actively infected with it, or had recovered from it provided the deeply sampled blood TCRbeta repertoires that made up the dataset. The samples were drawn from two sources: the first 160 participants of the ongoing ImmuneRACE study, and 1,000 to 1,500 subjects contributed by 6 global collaborators. Broader findings and caveats from the paper: The quantity of clinical and demographic metadata differed by source and by participant and was supplied without curation.

The sample taken for sequencing was peripheral blood. This receptor was obtained from a woman of 80 years or more with COVID-19, enrolled during active disease.

CDR3 reads: CASSLQGVGYTF. The DNA reads TGTGCCAGCAGTTTGCAGGGTGTAGGCTACACCTTC. Rearrangement joined TRBV12-3 or TRBV12-4 to TRBJ1-2; TRBD1 might be the D gene, on 5 matching bases. Trimming at the junction amounts to 3 bases on V and 8 bases on J, and the germline ends lie 10 bases apart. Reading from cysteine to phenylalanine, the CDR3 counts 12 amino acids. Of all the DNA, just the CDR3 is kept, 36 bases in frame from base 1.